This passage covers 9 T cell receptor beta chains from one sample sequenced in a study of shared clonotypes between healthy human individuals. Clones were read by immunoSEQ multiplex PCR, and TCRdb kept only the in-frame ones, dropping some. The sample lists about 480,000 clones; over 75% were seen once. The sequenced material came from PBMCs. These receptors were taken from a woman between 35 and 50 years old in good health. Some clones in this sample may be carry-over from other donors' samples.

This chain connects TRBV7-9 to TRBJ2-7, with no clear D. Germline values: CDR1 SEHNR, CDR2 FQNEAQ (reference sequence). Trimming took 1 base from V and 1 from J, leaving 8 bases between them. The CDR3 loop spans 14 amino acids. The CDR3 reads CASSLDYGSYEQYF. CDR3 coding DNA: TGTGCCAGCAGCTTAGATTATGGATCCTACGAGCAGTACTTC.

In this sample, this clone turned up once. CDR3 DNA sequence: TGTGCCAGTACCACCAGGGGTCACCAGCCCCAGCATTTT. Residues: CASTTRGHQPQHF. The gene calls are TRBV19 and TRBJ1-5; tentative D call: TRBD1 (6 bases). V gave up 7 bases and J gave up 7 bases, with 14 bases separating them. The CDR3 covers 13 residues. The germline V gene has CDR1 LNHDA and CDR2 SQIVND (reference sequence).

The rearrangement joins TRBV18 to TRBJ2-5; 13 nucleotides match TRBD2. The CDR3 spans 14 residues. V trimming: 5 bases; J trimming: 5 bases; junction bases outside the gene matches: 2. Germline-derived CDR1 and CDR2 are KGHSH and LQKENI. The CDR3 region is CASSTGLAGETQYF. The DNA for the CDR3 is TGTGCCAGCTCAACGGGACTAGCGGGGGAGACCCAGTACTTC.

The chain carries TRBV6-5 and TRBJ2-3, with D possibly matching TRBD1 (5 bases). Trimming removed 2 bases at V and 0 bases at J, with 9 bases between. The CDR3 contains 15 residues. Per the germline V gene, CDR1 is MNHEY and CDR2 is SVGAGI. The CDR3 spells CASSYGASSTDTQYF. The CDR3 nucleotides read TGTGCCAGCAGTTACGGGGCCTCTAGCACAGATACGCAGTATTTT.

The chain uses TRBV15 and TRBJ2-3; D is undetermined. Germline CDR1 reads LNHNV; CDR2 reads YYDKDF (reference sequence). This CDR3 has 12 amino acids. V dropped 2 bases and J dropped 3 bases, with 3 bases sitting between them. CDR3 nucleotide sequence: TGTGCCACCAGCAGAAGAACAGATACGCAGTATTTT. Translation gives CATSRRTDTQYF.

The rearrangement uses TRBV19 and TRBJ1-2, with D unclear. The V end was cut by 3 bases, the J end by 6 bases, with 14 bases between. Per the germline V gene, CDR1 is LNHDA and CDR2 is SQIVND (reference sequence). This CDR3 is 14 amino acids long. As DNA, the CDR3 is TGTGCCAGTAGTATTAGCAGGTCCGCCCATGGCTACACCTTC. This translates into CASSISRSAHGYTF.

Comments on this clone: Other nucleotide sequences in the sample specify the same CDR3. The chain is built from TRBV30 and TRBJ1-3; 8 nucleotides agree with TRBD1. Germline V gives CDR1 GTSNPN, CDR2 SVGIG (reference sequence). Unmatched junction bases numbered 5, after V lost 4 bases and J lost 0 bases. There are 15 residues in the CDR3. Here the CDR3 DNA reads TGTGCCTGGACCCTGGGACAGGTCTCTGGAAACACCATATATTTT. The encoded protein is CAWTLGQVSGNTIYF.

This chain joins TRBV5-1 and TRBJ1-1, with D possibly TRBD1 on 5 matching bases. The V gene's germline CDR1 is SGHRS and CDR2 YFSETQ. The germline V and J ends were trimmed by 0 bases and 3 bases, with 18 bases remaining between them. This CDR3 is built from 17 residues. DNA for the CDR3: TGCGCCAGCAGCTTGGATGGGGGGTCGGGAGGAGACACTGAAGCTTTCTTT. Translating it yields CASSLDGGSGGDTEAFF.

This clone has only one observation. The chain uses TRBV11-2 and TRBJ2-1; 8 nucleotides line up with TRBD2. Germline lookup yields CDR1 SGHAT and CDR2 FQNNGV. The CDR3 runs 14 residues. The V segment lost 5 bases and the J segment 6 bases; nucleotides outside the gene matches: 6. The CDR3 region has the DNA TGTGCCAGCAGCCCCGGGAGGGCCCGCAATGAGCAGTTCTTC. Translating it yields CASSPGRARNEQFF.